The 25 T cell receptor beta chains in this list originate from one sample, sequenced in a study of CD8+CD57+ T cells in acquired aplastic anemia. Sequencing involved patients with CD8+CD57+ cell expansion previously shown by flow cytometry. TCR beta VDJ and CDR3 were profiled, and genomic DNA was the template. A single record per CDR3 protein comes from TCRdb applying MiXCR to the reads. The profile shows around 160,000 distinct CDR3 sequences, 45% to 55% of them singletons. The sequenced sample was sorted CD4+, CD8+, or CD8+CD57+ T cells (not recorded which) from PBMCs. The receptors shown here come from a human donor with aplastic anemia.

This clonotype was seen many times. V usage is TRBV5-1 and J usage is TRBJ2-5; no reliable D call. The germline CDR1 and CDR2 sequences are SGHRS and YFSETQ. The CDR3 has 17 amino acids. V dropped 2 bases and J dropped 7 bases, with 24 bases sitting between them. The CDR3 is CASSLGAQGTQDGTQYF. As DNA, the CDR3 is TGCGCCAGCAGCTTAGGCGCCCAAGGAACCCAAGACGGGACCCAGTACTTC.

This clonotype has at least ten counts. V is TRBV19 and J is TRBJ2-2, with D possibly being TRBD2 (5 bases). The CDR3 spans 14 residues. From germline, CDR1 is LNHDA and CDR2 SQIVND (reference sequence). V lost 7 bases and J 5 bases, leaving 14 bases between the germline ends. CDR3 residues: CASKKGAGTGELFF. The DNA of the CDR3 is TGTGCCAGTAAAAAGGGCGCGGGTACCGGGGAGCTGTTTTTT.

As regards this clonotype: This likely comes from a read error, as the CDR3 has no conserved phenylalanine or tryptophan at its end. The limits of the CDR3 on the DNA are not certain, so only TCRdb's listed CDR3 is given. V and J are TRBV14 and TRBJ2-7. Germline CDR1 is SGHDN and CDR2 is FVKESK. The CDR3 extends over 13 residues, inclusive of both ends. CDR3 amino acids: CASSLGSPYERYS.

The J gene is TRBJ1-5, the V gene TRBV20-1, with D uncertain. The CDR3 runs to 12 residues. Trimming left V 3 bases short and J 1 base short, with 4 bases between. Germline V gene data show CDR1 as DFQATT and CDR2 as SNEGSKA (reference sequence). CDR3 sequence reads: CSARGSNQPQHF. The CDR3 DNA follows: TGCAGTGCTAGGGGCAGCAATCAGCCCCAGCATTTT.

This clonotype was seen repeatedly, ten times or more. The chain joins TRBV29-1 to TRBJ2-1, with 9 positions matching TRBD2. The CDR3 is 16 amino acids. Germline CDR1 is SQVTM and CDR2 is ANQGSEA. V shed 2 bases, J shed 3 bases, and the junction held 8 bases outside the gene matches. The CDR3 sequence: CSVELGLAGRYNEQFF. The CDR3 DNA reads TGCAGCGTTGAACTGGGGCTAGCGGGGCGCTACAATGAGCAGTTCTTC.

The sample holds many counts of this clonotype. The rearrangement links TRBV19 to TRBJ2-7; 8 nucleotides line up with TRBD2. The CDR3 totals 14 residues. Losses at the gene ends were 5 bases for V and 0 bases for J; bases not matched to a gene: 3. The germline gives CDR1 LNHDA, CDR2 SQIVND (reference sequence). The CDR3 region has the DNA TGTGCCAGTAGTGGACTAGCAGCCTCCTACGAGCAGTACTTC. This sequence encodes CASSGLAASYEQYF.

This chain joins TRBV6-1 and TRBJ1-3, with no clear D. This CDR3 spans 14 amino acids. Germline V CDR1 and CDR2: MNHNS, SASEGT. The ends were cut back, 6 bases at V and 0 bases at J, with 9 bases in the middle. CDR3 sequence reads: CASREVSSGNTIYF. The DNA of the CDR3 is TGTGCCAGCAGGGAGGTATCCTCTGGAAACACCATATATTTT.

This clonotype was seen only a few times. As DNA, the CDR3 is TGTGCCAGCAGCCATATACGGGTTTCCTACAATGAGCAGTTCTTC. Its protein is CASSHIRVSYNEQFF. V and J are TRBV11-2 and TRBJ2-1; D ambiguous. The germline CDR1 and CDR2 sequences are SGHAT and FQNNGV. V was shortened by 5 bases and J by 1 base, with 12 bases between the two germline ends. This CDR3 is 15 amino acids long.

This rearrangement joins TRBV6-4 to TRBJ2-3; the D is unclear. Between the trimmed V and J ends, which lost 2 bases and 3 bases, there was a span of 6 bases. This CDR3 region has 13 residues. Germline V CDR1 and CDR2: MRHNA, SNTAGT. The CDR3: CASSDHLTDTQYF. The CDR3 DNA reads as TGTGCCAGCAGTGACCACTTGACAGATACGCAGTATTTT.

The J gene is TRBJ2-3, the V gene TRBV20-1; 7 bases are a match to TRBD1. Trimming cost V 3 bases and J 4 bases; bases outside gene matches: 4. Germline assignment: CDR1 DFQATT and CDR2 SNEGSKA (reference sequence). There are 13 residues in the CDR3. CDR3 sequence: CSARQTGADTQYF. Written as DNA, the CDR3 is TGCAGTGCTAGGCAAACAGGGGCAGATACGCAGTATTTT.

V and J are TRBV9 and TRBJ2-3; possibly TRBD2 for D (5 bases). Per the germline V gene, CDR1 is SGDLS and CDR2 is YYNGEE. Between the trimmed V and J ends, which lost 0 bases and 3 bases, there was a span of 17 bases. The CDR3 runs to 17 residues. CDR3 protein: CASSVASLEGWTDTQYF. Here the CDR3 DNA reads TGTGCCAGCAGCGTAGCCAGCTTAGAGGGATGGACAGATACGCAGTATTTT.

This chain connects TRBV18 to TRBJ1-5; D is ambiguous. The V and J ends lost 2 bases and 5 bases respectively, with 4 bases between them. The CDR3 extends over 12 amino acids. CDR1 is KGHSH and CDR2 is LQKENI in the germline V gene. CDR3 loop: CASSPDDQPQHF. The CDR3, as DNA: TGTGCCAGCTCACCAGATGATCAGCCCCAGCATTTT.

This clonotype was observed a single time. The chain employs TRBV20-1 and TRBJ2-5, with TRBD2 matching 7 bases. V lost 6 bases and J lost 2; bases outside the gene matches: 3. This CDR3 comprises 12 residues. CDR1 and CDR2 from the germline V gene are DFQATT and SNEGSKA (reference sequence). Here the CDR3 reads CSASGAQETQYF. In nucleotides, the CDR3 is TGCAGTGCGAGCGGGGCTCAAGAGACCCAGTACTTC.

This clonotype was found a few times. DNA of the CDR3: TGTGCCAGCAGCGTAGGCGGGGTACGCACTGAAGCTTTCTTT. It yields the protein CASSVGGVRTEAFF. The genes are TRBV9 and TRBJ1-1; D is undetermined. Germline CDR1 reads SGDLS; CDR2 reads YYNGEE. CDR3 length equals 14 residues. Trimming took off 0 bases at V and 4 bases at J, with 10 bases between the two ends.

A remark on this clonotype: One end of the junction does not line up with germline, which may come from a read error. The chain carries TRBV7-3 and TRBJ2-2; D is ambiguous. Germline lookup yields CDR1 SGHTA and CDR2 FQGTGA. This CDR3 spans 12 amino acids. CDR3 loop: CASSLGIGELFF. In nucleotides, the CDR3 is TGTGCTAGCAGCTTAGGAATCGGGGAGCTGTTTTTT. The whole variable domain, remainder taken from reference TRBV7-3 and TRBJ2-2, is GAGVSQTPSNKVTEKGKYVELRCDPISGHTALYWYRQSLGQGPEFLIYFQGTGAADDSGLPNDRFFAVRPEGSVSTLKIQRTERGDSAVYLCASSLGIGELFFGEGSRLTVL.

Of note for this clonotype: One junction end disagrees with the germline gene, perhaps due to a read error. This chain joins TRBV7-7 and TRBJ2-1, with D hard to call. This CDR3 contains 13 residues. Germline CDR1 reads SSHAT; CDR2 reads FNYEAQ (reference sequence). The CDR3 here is CASSLVSSNEQFF. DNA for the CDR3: TGTGCTAGCAGCTTAGTTAGTAGCAATGAGCAGTTCTTC.

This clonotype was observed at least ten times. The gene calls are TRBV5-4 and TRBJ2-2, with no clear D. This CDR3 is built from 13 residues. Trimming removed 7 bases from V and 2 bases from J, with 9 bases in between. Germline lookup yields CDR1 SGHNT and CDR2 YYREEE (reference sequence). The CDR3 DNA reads TGTGCCAGCGGCGCTCCTAACACCGGGGAGCTGTTTTTT. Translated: CASGAPNTGELFF.

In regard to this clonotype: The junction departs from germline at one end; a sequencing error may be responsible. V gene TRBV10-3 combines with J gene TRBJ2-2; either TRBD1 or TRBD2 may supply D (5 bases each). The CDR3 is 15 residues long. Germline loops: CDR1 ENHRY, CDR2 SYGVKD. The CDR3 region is CASSLGESETGELFF. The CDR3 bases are TGTGCCAGCAGTTTAGGGGAGTCGGAGACAGGGGAGCTGTTTTTT.

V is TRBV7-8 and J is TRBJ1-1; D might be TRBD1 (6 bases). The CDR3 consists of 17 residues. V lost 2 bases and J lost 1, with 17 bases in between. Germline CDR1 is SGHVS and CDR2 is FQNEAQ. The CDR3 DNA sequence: TGTGCCAGCAGCTTAAGGGCAGGGGCCTGGGGGAACACTGAAGCTTTCTTT. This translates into CASSLRAGAWGNTEAFF.

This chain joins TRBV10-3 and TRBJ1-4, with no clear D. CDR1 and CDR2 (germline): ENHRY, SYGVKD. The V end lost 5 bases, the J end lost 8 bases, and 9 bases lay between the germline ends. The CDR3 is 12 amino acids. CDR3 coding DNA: TGTGCCATCAGTTACTCGAACGAAAAACTGTTTTTT. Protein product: CAISYSNEKLFF.

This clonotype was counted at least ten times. The CDR3 sequence is CASSSLAGGKEQFF. The CDR3 bases are TGTGCCAGTAGTTCGTTAGCGGGAGGTAAAGAGCAGTTCTTC. The rearrangement joins TRBV19 to TRBJ2-1; 10 bases are shared with TRBD2. CDR3 length: 14 residues. Germline lookup yields CDR1 LNHDA and CDR2 SQIVND (reference sequence). Trimming removed 5 bases from V and 10 bases from J; junction bases left unmatched: 8.

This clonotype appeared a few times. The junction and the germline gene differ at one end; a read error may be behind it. CDR3 loop: CAIRGRESSTDTQYF. Written as DNA, the CDR3 is TGTGCCATCAGAGGCCGTGAGAGTAGCACAGATACGCAGTATTTT. The chain couples TRBV10-2 to TRBJ2-3; unclear D gene. Germline CDR1 reads WSHSY; CDR2 reads SAAADI. CDR3 length equals 15 residues.

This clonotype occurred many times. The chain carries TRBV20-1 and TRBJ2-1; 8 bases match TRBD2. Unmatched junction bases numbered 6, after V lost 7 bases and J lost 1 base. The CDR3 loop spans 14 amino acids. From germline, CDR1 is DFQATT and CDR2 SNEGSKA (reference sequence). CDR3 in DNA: TGCAGTGTCCCCGGACTAGCATCCTACAATGAGCAGTTCTTC. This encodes CSVPGLASYNEQFF.

The CDR3 sequence: CASSRSRTETQYF. The CDR3 coding sequence is TGTGCCAGCAGCCGTAGCCGGACTGAGACCCAGTACTTC. V is TRBV7-2 and J is TRBJ2-5; TRBD2 might be the D (5 bases). Germline V gene lookup returns CDR1 SGHTA and CDR2 FQGNSA. The V gene lost 5 bases and the J gene lost 5 bases, with 12 bases spanning the gap. The CDR3 consists of 13 residues. Full variable domain (remainder filled in from reference TRBV7-2 and TRBJ2-5): GAGVSQSPSNKVTEKGKDVELRCDPISGHTALYWYRQSLGQGLEFLIYFQGNSAPDKSGLPSDRFSAERTGGSVSTLTIQRTQQEDSAVYLCASSRSRTETQYFGPGTRLLVL.

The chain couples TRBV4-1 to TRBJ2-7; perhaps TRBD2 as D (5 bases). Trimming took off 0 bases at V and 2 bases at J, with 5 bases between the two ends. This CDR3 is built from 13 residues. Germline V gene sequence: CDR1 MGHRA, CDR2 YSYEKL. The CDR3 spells CASSQERAYEQYF. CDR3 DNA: TGCGCCAGCAGCCAAGAGAGGGCCTACGAGCAGTACTTC.